This T cell receptor beta chain was sequenced for a study of identical twins. General study results and limits: Whereas memory repertoires showed no such difference, abundant cord blood beta clonotypes carried fewer insertions. Twins' excess sharing was less marked for out-of-frame beta sequences.

Trimming cost V 8 bases and J 0 bases; bases outside gene matches: 12. CDR1 and CDR2 from the germline V gene are MNHNS and SASEGT. This CDR3 has 17 residues. As to this clonotype: Its target is not known.

TCRdb used MiXCR to reprocess the 5' RACE reads, holding one entry per CDR3 protein. The sample has some 440,000 distinct CDR3 sequences, more than 20% seen once. These data were also filed under a second study, of T cells expressing NK-cell markers.

The sequencing sample was made of CD4+ T cells sorted from blood. The clonotype comes from a woman between 18 and 29 years old in good health. The chain employs TRBV6-1 and TRBJ2-7; 11 positions match TRBD2. CDR3 sequence reads: CASLDGLAGSSSYEQYF. DNA of the CDR3: TGTGCCAGCCTGGACGGACTAGCGGGTTCTAGCTCCTACGAGCAGTACTTC.